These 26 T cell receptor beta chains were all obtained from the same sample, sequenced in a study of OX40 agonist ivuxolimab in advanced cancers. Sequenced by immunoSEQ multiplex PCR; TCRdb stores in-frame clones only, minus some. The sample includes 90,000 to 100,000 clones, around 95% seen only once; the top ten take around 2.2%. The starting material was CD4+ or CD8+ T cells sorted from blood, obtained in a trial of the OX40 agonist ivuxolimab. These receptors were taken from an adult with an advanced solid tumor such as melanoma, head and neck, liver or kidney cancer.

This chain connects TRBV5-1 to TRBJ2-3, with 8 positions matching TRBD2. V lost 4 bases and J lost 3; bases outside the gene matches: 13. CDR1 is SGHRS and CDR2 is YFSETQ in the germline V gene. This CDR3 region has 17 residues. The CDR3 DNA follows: TGCGCCAGCAGCCACGACAGACTAGCGCTGGGGACAGATACGCAGTATTTT. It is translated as CASSHDRLALGTDTQYF. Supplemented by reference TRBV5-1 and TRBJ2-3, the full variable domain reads KAGVTQTPRYLIKTRGQQVTLSCSPISGHRSVSWYQQTPGQGLQFLFEYFSETQRNKGNFPGRFSGRQFSNSRSEMNVSTLELGDSALYLCASSHDRLALGTDTQYFGPGTRLTVL.

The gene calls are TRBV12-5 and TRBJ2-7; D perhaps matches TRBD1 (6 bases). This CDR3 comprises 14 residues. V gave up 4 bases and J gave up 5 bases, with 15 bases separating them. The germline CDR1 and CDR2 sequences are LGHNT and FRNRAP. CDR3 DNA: TGTGCTAGTGGTTGGGGCAGGGGAATGGACGAGCAGTACTTC. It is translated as CASGWGRGMDEQYF.

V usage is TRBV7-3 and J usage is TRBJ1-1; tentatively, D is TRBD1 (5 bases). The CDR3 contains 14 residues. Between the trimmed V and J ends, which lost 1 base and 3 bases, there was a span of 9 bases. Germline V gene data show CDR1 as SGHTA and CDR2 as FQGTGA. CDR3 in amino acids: CASSLMGEDTEAFF. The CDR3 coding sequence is TGTGCCAGCAGCTTAATGGGGGAAGACACTGAAGCTTTCTTT.

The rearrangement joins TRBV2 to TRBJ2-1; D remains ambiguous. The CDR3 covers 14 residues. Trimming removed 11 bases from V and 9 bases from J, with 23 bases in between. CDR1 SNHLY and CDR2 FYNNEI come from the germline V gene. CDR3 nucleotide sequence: TGTGCCGTCCATTGGTCCACCCTCAATGGTGAGCAGTTCTTC. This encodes CAVHWSTLNGEQFF.

The CDR3 sequence: CASSITAAEAFF. For the CDR3, the DNA is TGTGCCAGTAGTATAACGGCCGCTGAAGCTTTCTTT. The chain uses TRBV19 and TRBJ1-1; no clear D gene. The V gene lost 2 bases and the J gene lost 6 bases, with 7 bases spanning the gap. The CDR3 covers 12 residues. CDR1 and CDR2 from the germline V gene are LNHDA and SQIVND (reference sequence).

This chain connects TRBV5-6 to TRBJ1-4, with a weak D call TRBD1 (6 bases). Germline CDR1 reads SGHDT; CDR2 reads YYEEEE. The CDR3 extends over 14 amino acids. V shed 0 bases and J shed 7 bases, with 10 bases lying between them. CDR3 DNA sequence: TGTGCCAGCAGCTTGGAAGGGGGGAGTGAAAAACTGTTTTTT. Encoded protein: CASSLEGGSEKLFF.

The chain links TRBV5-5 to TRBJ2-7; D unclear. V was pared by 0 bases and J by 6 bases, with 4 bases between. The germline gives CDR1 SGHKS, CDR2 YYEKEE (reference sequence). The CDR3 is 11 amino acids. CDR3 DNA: TGTGCCAGCAGCTTGGAGGGCGAGCAGTACTTC. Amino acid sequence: CASSLEGEQYF. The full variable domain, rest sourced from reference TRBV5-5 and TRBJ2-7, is DAGVTQSPTHLIKTRGQQVTLRCSPISGHKSVSWYQQVLGQGPQFIFQYYEKEERGRGNFPDRFSARQFPNYSSELNVNALLLGDSALYLCASSLEGEQYFGPGTRLTVT.

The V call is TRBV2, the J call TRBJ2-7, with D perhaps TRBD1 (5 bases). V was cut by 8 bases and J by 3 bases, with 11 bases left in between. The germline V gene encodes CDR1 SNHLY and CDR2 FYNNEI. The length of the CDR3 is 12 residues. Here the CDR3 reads CASFQGYYEQYF. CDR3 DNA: TGTGCCAGCTTTCAGGGATACTACGAGCAGTACTTC.

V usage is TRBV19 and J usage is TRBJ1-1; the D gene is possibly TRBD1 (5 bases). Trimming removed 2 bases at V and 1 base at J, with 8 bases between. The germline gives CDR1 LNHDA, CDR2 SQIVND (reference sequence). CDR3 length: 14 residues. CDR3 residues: CASSILQANTEAFF. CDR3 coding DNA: TGTGCCAGTAGTATACTACAGGCGAACACTGAAGCTTTCTTT.

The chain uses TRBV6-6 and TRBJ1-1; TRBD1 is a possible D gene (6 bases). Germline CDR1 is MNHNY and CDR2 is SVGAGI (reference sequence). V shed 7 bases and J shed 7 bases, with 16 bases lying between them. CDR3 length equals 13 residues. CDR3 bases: TGTGCCAGCACATCCGGGACAACCCTTGAAGCTTTCTTT. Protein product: CASTSGTTLEAFF.

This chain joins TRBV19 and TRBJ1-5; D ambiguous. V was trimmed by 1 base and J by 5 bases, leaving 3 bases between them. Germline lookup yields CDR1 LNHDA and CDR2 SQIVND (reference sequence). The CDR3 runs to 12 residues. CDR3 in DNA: TGTGCCAGTAGTATAGGATATCAGCCCCAGCATTTT. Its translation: CASSIGYQPQHF.

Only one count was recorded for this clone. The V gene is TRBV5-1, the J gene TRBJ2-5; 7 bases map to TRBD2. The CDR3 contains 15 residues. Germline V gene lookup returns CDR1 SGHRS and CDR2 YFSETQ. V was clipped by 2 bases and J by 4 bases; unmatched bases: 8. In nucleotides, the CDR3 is TGCGCCAGCAGCTTCCGGGACGGGAGGCGAGAGACCCAGTACTTC. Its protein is CASSFRDGRRETQYF. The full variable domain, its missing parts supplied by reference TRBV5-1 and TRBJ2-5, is KAGVTQTPRYLIKTRGQQVTLSCSPISGHRSVSWYQQTPGQGLQFLFEYFSETQRNKGNFPGRFSGRQFSNSRSEMNVSTLELGDSALYLCASSFRDGRRETQYFGPGTRLLVL.

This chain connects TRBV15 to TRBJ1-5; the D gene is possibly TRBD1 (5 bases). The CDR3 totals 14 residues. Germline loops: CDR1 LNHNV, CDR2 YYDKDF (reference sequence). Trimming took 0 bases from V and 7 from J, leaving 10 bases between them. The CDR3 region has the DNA TGTGCCACCAGCAGAGATCGGGGGTCGCAGCCCCAGCATTTT. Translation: CATSRDRGSQPQHF.

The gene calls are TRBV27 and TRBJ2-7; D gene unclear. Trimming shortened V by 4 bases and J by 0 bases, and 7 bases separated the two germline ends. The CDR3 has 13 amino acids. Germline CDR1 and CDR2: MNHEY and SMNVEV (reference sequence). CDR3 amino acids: CASSWKPSYEQYF. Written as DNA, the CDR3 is TGTGCCAGCAGTTGGAAGCCCTCCTACGAGCAGTACTTC.

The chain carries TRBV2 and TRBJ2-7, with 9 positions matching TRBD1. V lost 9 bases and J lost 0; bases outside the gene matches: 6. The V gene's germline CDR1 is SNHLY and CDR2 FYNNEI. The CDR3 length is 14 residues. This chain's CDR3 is CASAPGQGSYEQYF. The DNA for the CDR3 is TGTGCCAGTGCCCCGGGACAGGGCTCCTACGAGCAGTACTTC.

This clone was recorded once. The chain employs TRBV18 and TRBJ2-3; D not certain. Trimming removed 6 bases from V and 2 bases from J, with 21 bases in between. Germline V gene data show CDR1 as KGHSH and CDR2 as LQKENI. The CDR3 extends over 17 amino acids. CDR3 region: CASSRQETAQFTDTQYF. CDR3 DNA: TGTGCCAGCTCTCGCCAGGAGACCGCCCAATTCACAGATACGCAGTATTTT.

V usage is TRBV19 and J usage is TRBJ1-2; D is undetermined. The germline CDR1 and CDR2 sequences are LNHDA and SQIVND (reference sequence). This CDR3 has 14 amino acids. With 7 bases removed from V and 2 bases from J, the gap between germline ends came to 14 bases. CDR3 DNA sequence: TGTGCCAGTATATCCGACGGGCGAAACTATGGCTACACCTTC. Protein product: CASISDGRNYGYTF.

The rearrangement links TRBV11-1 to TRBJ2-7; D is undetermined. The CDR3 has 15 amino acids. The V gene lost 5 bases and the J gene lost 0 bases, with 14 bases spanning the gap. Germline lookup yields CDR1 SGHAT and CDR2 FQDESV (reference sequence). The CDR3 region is CASSPPLGVSYEQYF. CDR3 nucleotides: TGTGCCAGCAGCCCCCCACTGGGCGTCTCCTACGAGCAGTACTTC.

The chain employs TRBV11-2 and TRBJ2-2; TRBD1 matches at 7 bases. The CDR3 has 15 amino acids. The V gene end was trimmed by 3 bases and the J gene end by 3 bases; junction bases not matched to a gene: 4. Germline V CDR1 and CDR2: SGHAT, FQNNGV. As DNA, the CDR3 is TGTGCCAGCAGCTTCTTGGGACAGCACACCGGGGAGCTGTTTTTT. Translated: CASSFLGQHTGELFF.

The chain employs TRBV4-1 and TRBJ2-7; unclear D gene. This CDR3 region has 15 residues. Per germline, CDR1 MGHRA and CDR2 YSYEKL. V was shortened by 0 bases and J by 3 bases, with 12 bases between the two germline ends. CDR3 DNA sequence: TGCGCCAGCAGCCAAGACAGGATCACAGACTACGAGCAGTACTTC. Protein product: CASSQDRITDYEQYF.

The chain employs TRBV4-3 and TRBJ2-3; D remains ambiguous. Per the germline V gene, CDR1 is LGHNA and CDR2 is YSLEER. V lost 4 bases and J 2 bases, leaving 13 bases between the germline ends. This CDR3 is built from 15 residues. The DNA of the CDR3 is TGCGCCAGCAGCCCCCTTGCGGATATCACAGATACGCAGTATTTT. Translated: CASSPLADITDTQYF.

CDR3 residues: CASSSPLGRGDYEQYF. CDR3 DNA: TGTGCCAGCAGCTCCCCCTTGGGCAGGGGAGACTACGAGCAGTACTTC. The rearrangement links TRBV7-9 to TRBJ2-7; D perhaps matches TRBD1 (6 bases). The CDR3 extends over 16 amino acids. Trimming removed 4 bases at V and 3 bases at J, with 19 bases between. CDR1 is SEHNR, CDR2 FQNEAQ, per germline (reference sequence).

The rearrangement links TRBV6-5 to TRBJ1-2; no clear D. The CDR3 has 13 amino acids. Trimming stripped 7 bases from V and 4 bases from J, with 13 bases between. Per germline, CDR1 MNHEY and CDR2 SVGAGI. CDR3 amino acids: CASMQESGYGYTF. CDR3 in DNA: TGTGCCAGCATGCAAGAGTCGGGCTATGGCTACACCTTC.

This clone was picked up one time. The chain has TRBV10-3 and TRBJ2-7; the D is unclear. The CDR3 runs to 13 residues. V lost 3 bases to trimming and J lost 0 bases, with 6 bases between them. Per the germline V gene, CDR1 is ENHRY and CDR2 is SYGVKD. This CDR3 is CAISDYASYEQYF. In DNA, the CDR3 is TGTGCCATCAGTGACTATGCCTCCTACGAGCAGTACTTC.

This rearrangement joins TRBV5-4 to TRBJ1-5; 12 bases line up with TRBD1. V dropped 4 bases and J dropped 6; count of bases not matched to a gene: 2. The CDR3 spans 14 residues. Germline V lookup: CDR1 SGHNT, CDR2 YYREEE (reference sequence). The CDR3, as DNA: TGTGCCAGCAGCGCGGGACAGGGGGCTCAGCCCCAGCATTTT. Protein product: CASSAGQGAQPQHF. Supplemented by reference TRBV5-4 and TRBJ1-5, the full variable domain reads ETGVTQSPTHLIKTRGQQVTLRCSSQSGHNTVSWYQQALGQGPQFIFQYYREEENGRGNFPPRFSGLQFPNYSSELNVNALELDDSALYLCASSAGQGAQPQHFGDGTRLSIL.

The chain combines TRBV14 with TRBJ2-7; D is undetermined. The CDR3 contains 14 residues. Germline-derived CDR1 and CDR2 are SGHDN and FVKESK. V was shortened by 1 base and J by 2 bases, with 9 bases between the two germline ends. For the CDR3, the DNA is TGTGCCAGCAGCCAAGTGGGCAGAACCTACGAGCAGTACTTC. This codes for CASSQVGRTYEQYF.